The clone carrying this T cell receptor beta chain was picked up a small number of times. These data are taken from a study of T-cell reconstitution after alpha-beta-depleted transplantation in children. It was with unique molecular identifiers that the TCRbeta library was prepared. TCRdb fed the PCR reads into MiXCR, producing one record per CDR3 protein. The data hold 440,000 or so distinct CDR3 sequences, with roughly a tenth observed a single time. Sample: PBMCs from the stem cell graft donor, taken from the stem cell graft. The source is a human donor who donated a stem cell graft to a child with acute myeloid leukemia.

This CDR3 is CSVRRTANTEAFF. In DNA form, the CDR3 reads TGCAGCGTTCGTCGGACTGCGAACACTGAAGCTTTCTTT. This sequence joins TRBV29-1 and TRBJ1-1, with D unresolved. Trimming removed 5 bases from V and 1 base from J, with 11 bases in between. The CDR3 loop spans 13 amino acids. The germline V gene has CDR1 SQVTM and CDR2 ANQGSEA.